This passage covers 24 T cell receptor beta chains from one sample sequenced in a study of T cell repertoires in cytomegalovirus infection (dated by TCRdb to the late 2010s). TCRdb records Illumina HiSeq 1500 as the sequencer. In TCRdb, the public reads were trimmed at Q25 with fastp and aligned with MiXCR, with productive beta chains retained. For every CDR3 protein sequence, its rows merge into one entry that carries the most common genes and DNA. The sample yields tens of thousands of distinct CDR3 sequences; about 4% were counted once. The leading ten clones occupy 22% of the sample. Material: PBMCs. The origin of the receptors is a human donor in good health (CMV status not recorded). Some clones in this sample may be carry-over from other donors' samples.

The rearrangement uses TRBV2 and TRBJ2-5; unclear D gene. V shed 4 bases and J shed 5 bases, with 5 bases lying between them. CDR1 and CDR2 (germline): SNHLY, FYNNEI. The CDR3 has 11 amino acids. CDR3 sequence reads: CASSVTETQYF. Here the CDR3 DNA reads TGTGCCAGCAGTGTAACGGAGACCCAGTACTTC.

This rearrangement joins TRBV12-3 or TRBV12-4 to TRBJ1-2; weak D call: TRBD1 (6 bases). The CDR3 loop spans 14 amino acids. Trimming pared 6 bases from V and 4 bases from J, leaving 15 bases between. Here the CDR3 reads CASRRTGQLYGYTF. DNA of the CDR3: TGTGCCAGCAGGAGGACGGGACAACTCTATGGCTACACCTTC.

This clonotype was seen ten or more times. The chain joins TRBV5-5 to TRBJ2-2, with D possibly being TRBD2 (5 bases). In germline, CDR1 is SGHKS, CDR2 YYEKEE (reference sequence). This CDR3 region has 15 residues. Trimming took off 4 bases at V and 4 bases at J, with 14 bases between the two ends. This CDR3 reads CASSPARGSTGELFF. DNA of the CDR3: TGTGCCAGCAGCCCGGCTCGGGGAAGCACCGGGGAGCTGTTTTTT.

Concerning this clonotype: The conserved phenylalanine or tryptophan normally closing the CDR3 is absent here, so this likely arose from a read error. The CDR3 DNA follows: TGTGCCAGCAGCTTAGCAGCAGGGGGCACAGATACGCAGTATCTT. Translated: CASSLAAGGTDTQYL. The chain employs TRBV7-2 and TRBJ2-3; TRBD1 is a possible D gene (6 bases). Looked up from germline, CDR1 is SGHTA and CDR2 is FQGNSA. The CDR3 runs to 15 residues. V gave up 0 bases and J gave up 1 base, with 8 bases separating them.

In its sample, this clonotype was seen many times. V is TRBV7-2 and J is TRBJ2-7; tentative D call: TRBD2 (5 bases). There are 14 residues in the CDR3. V dropped 5 bases and J dropped 6 bases, with 17 bases sitting between them. Germline V gene lookup returns CDR1 SGHTA and CDR2 FQGNSA. CDR3 residues: CASSETSILGEQYF. The CDR3 nucleotides read TGTGCCAGCAGCGAAACTAGTATCCTCGGCGAGCAGTACTTC. Using reference TRBV7-2 and TRBJ2-7 for the parts outside the CDR3, the full variable domain is GAGVSQSPSNKVTEKGKDVELRCDPISGHTALYWYRQSLGQGLEFLIYFQGNSAPDKSGLPSDRFSAERTGGSVSTLTIQRTQQEDSAVYLCASSETSILGEQYFGPGTRLTVT.

In its sample, this clonotype was seen many times. The rearrangement joins TRBV7-3 to TRBJ1-4; D is ambiguous. The CDR3 sequence is 18 residues long. Between the trimmed V and J ends, which lost 1 base and 0 bases, there was a span of 15 bases. Germline lookup yields CDR1 SGHTA and CDR2 FQGTGA. The CDR3 loop reads CASSLKWESNPTNEKLFF. The CDR3 DNA reads as TGTGCCAGCAGCTTAAAGTGGGAGTCAAACCCAACTAATGAAAAACTGTTTTTT. The full variable domain, completed using reference TRBV7-3 and TRBJ1-4, is GAGVSQTPSNKVTEKGKYVELRCDPISGHTALYWYRQSLGQGPEFLIYFQGTGAADDSGLPNDRFFAVRPEGSVSTLKIQRTERGDSAVYLCASSLKWESNPTNEKLFFGSGTQLSVL.

The table lists this clonotype with many counts. V and J are TRBV29-1 and TRBJ1-2; D remains unclear. Germline CDR1 and CDR2: SQVTM and ANQGSEA. The ends were cut back, 5 bases at V and 6 bases at J, with 10 bases in the middle. The CDR3 covers 11 residues. CDR3 protein: CSVLGEDGYTF. CDR3 nucleotides: TGCAGCGTTCTGGGTGAAGATGGCTACACCTTC.

The table lists this clonotype with many counts. The J gene is TRBJ2-1, the V gene TRBV11-1; D perhaps matches TRBD2 (5 bases). V gave up 3 bases and J gave up 1 base, with 7 bases separating them. The CDR3 runs to 14 residues. Germline CDR1 is SGHAT and CDR2 is FQDESV (reference sequence). The CDR3 loop is CASSFRDSYNEQFF. CDR3 in DNA: TGTGCCAGCAGCTTCCGGGATTCCTACAATGAGCAGTTCTTC.

The V gene is TRBV6-8, the J gene TRBJ1-5; a possible D gene is TRBD1 (6 bases). The germline V gene encodes CDR1 MNHGY and CDR2 SAAAGT. V gave up 6 bases and J gave up 2 bases, with 26 bases separating them. CDR3 length equals 19 residues. The CDR3 protein is CASRLKGQLPRFGNQPQHF. CDR3 DNA sequence: TGTGCCAGCAGACTAAAGGGACAACTCCCGAGGTTTGGCAATCAGCCCCAGCATTTT.

This clonotype was counted many times. This chain links TRBV12-3 or TRBV12-4 with TRBJ2-4, with 7 bases matching TRBD2. Trimming removed 3 bases from V and 8 bases from J; junction bases left unmatched: 7. The CDR3 runs 14 residues. CDR3 protein: CASSFGGGGDIQYF. The DNA for the CDR3 is TGTGCCAGCAGTTTTGGCGGGGGTGGGGACATTCAGTACTTC.

This clonotype has only a few counts. V is TRBV7-2 and J is TRBJ2-3; a possible D gene is TRBD1 (6 bases). V lost 5 bases, J lost 7 bases, and 13 bases lay in between. The CDR3 runs to 13 residues. Germline CDR1 reads SGHTA; CDR2 reads FQGNSA. This CDR3 is CASSTGTPYTQYF. The CDR3 nucleotides are TGTGCCAGCAGCACCGGGACACCTTATACGCAGTATTTT.

This clonotype was recorded many times. V gene TRBV6-1 combines with J gene TRBJ1-6; 12 positions match TRBD1. V lost 6 bases to trimming and J lost 10 bases; unmatched junction nucleotides: 10. CDR3 length: 16 residues. Germline V gives CDR1 MNHNS, CDR2 SASEGT. DNA for the CDR3: TGTGCCAGCAGGGCCGCAACCGGGACAGGGGGCTCACCCCTCCACTTT. It encodes CASRAATGTGGSPLHF.

This clonotype has ten or more counts. The chain couples TRBV7-6 to TRBJ2-2, with D hard to call. The CDR3 length is 15 residues. The V end lost 1 base, the J end lost 5 bases, and 11 bases lay between the germline ends. Germline CDR1 SGHVS, CDR2 FNYEAQ. CDR3 in DNA: TGTGCCAGCAGCTTAGAGGCCTCAGCGACCGGGGAGCTGTTTTTT. Amino acid sequence: CASSLEASATGELFF.

This clonotype was seen many times. This chain links TRBV20-1 with TRBJ2-3, with TRBD2 matching over 9 bases. The V gene's germline CDR1 is DFQATT and CDR2 SNEGSKA (reference sequence). This CDR3 is built from 14 residues. The J segment lost 0 bases and the V segment lost 7 bases, leaving 5 bases of the junction unmatched. The CDR3 reads CSVAGALSTDTQYF. CDR3 sequence (DNA): TGCAGTGTAGCGGGGGCCCTTAGCACAGATACGCAGTATTTT.

Many counts were recorded for this clonotype. The chain has TRBV5-1 and TRBJ2-3; possible D gene TRBD2, 5 bases. This CDR3 has 15 amino acids. V dropped 0 bases and J dropped 4 bases, with 12 bases sitting between them. Germline values: CDR1 SGHRS, CDR2 YFSETQ. The CDR3 sequence is CASSLVDLGADTQYF. CDR3 DNA sequence: TGCGCCAGCAGCTTGGTGGACCTCGGGGCAGATACGCAGTATTTT. The full variable domain, in which reference TRBV5-1 and TRBJ2-3 provide the parts outside the CDR3, is KAGVTQTPRYLIKTRGQQVTLSCSPISGHRSVSWYQQTPGQGLQFLFEYFSETQRNKGNFPGRFSGRQFSNSRSEMNVSTLELGDSALYLCASSLVDLGADTQYFGPGTRLTVL.

This clonotype occurred many times. The chain employs TRBV12-3 or TRBV12-4 and TRBJ1-1; D call uncertain. This CDR3 region has 14 residues. V lost 11 bases and J 0 bases, leaving 16 bases between the germline ends. Here the CDR3 DNA reads TGTGCCTCCCGGGAGCACCAAATGAACACTGAAGCTTTCTTT. The encoded protein is CASREHQMNTEAFF.

This clonotype was found many times. The chain combines TRBV11-3 with TRBJ2-1; D possibly corresponds to TRBD2 (7 bases). Germline assignment: CDR1 SGHNT and CDR2 YENEEA. Trimming took off 3 bases at V and 5 bases at J, with 14 bases between the two ends. The CDR3 is 15 residues long. In nucleotides, the CDR3 is TGTGCCAGCAGCTTCCGCGCGGGGGCCCACAATGAGCAGTTCTTC. Translated, it gives CASSFRAGAHNEQFF.

This clonotype occurred many times. V and J are TRBV20-1 and TRBJ2-7; D is undetermined. This CDR3 region has 13 residues. CDR1 is DFQATT, CDR2 SNEGSKA, per germline (reference sequence). Deletions cut 5 bases from V and 0 bases from J, with 11 bases between. The CDR3 sequence: CSARRSSSYEQYF. The CDR3 DNA reads TGCAGTGCTCGACGAAGTAGCTCCTACGAGCAGTACTTC.

This clonotype showed up many times. V and J are TRBV7-2 and TRBJ2-7, with 10 bases that match TRBD2. CDR3 length: 16 residues. Unmatched junction bases numbered 7, after V lost 5 bases and J lost 0 bases. The germline gives CDR1 SGHTA, CDR2 FQGNSA. The CDR3 nucleotides read TGTGCCAGCAGCCCTCTTAGCGGGAGGAGCTCCTACGAGCAGTACTTC. Its translation is CASSPLSGRSSYEQYF.

This clonotype was detected many times. The chain links TRBV7-2 to TRBJ2-7, with TRBD2 identical over 11 bases. Germline trimming cut 1 base from V and 7 bases from J; bases unmatched to any gene: 6. The CDR3 is made up of 15 amino acids. Germline V gene lookup returns CDR1 SGHTA and CDR2 FQGNSA. CDR3 bases: TGTGCCAGCAGCTTAGGAGTAGCGGGGGGGCGAGAGCAGTACTTC. This gives the protein CASSLGVAGGREQYF.

This clonotype came up many times. This CDR3 is CASSLRGGSIGSTDTQYF. CDR3 nucleotides: TGTGCCAGCAGCCTCCGGGGGGGGTCCATCGGGAGCACAGATACGCAGTATTTT. The chain recombines TRBV7-2 with TRBJ2-3; 8 bases are shared with TRBD2. CDR3 length: 18 residues. The trim removed 5 bases at V and 0 bases at J, leaving 13 bases unmatched. The V gene's germline CDR1 is SGHTA and CDR2 FQGNSA.

Notes on this clonotype: One end of the junction does not line up with germline, which may come from a read error. The genes are TRBV19 and TRBJ2-1, with TRBD2 matching over 9 bases. The CDR3 consists of 17 residues. Germline CDR1 LNHDA, CDR2 SQIVND (reference sequence). CDR3 in amino acids: CAGRVRGGRGGYNEQFF. CDR3 sequence (DNA): TGTGCCGGTAGGGTTCGGGGGGGGCGGGGGGGCTACAATGAGCAGTTCTTC.

This clonotype was recorded many times. The J gene is TRBJ2-3, the V gene TRBV7-3; TRBD2 aligns across 8 bases. The CDR3 spans 14 residues. The ends lost 2 bases at V and 12 bases at J; junction bases unmatched: 10. The V gene's germline CDR1 is SGHTA and CDR2 FQGTGA. CDR3 amino acids: CASSLSGSGGFQYF. In DNA, the CDR3 is TGTGCCAGCAGCTTATCCGGAAGCGGGGGTTTTCAGTATTTT.

The gene calls are TRBV28 and TRBJ2-1, with 9 bases lining up with TRBD2. Unmatched junction bases numbered 6, after V lost 8 bases and J lost 4 bases. Per the germline V gene, CDR1 is MDHEN and CDR2 is SYDVKM. CDR3 length equals 14 residues. The CDR3 DNA sequence: TGTGCCAGCCACAGCGGGAGGTATTACAATGAGCAGTTCTTC. This gives the protein CASHSGRYYNEQFF.